This TCR beta chain was recovered during a study of OX40 agonist ivuxolimab in advanced cancers. The germline V gene encodes CDR1 SSHAT and CDR2 FNYEAQ (reference sequence). Trimming shortened V by 5 bases and J by 3 bases, and 11 bases separated the two germline ends. The CDR3 has 13 residues. Measured with immunoSEQ multiplex PCR; TCRdb has only the in-frame clones, and not every one. Of 55,000 to 75,000 clones listed, roughly 92% were seen once; the top ten hold 2.2%. This sequence joins TRBV7-7 and TRBJ2-7, with a tentative D call TRBD1 (6 bases). The clonotype originates from an adult with an advanced solid tumor such as melanoma, head and neck, liver or kidney cancer. The specimen comprised CD4+ or CD8+ T cells sorted from blood, sampled in a trial of the OX40 agonist ivuxolimab. The CDR3 DNA follows: TGTGCCAGCAGCCAGGGGATAAACTACGAGCAGTACTTC. It yields the protein CASSQGINYEQYF.